This TCR beta chain appears in the sequencing data of a study of blood T cell repertoires in COVID-19. At the level of the study: Acute-phase and convalescent COVID-19 samples originated in the United States, Italy and Spain.

In the original processing: Amplification of reference gene primers provided the estimated nucleated cell counts. TCRdb's table, derived via immunoSEQ multiplex PCR, lists solely in-frame clones and lacks some. The V and J calls and clone size are taken from that table; D and trimming were inferred from the DNA. The profile shows 250,000 or so clones, around 83% of them singletons. This clone was counted between two and nine times. The V and J ends lost 4 bases and 0 bases, in that order; junction bases with no gene match: 10. From germline, CDR1 is GTSNPN and CDR2 SVGIG (reference sequence). This CDR3 region has 16 residues.

The sequencing input was peripheral blood. The TCR originated in a man aged 35-49 years who had recovered from COVID-19. This chain joins TRBV30 and TRBJ2-5; TRBD1 aligns across 8 bases. The CDR3 DNA is TGTGCCTGGACCCCTTTTTCCAGGGGGCACCAAGAGACCCAGTACTTC. It specifies CAWTPFSRGHQETQYF.